The 9 T cell receptor beta chains below all came from one sample that was sequenced in a study of T cells expressing NK-cell markers. TCRdb re-called the 5' RACE reads and catalogs CDR3 proteins one per entry, DNA excluded. Its table records a few hundred thousand distinct CDR3 sequences. Material for sequencing was blood T cells: a sorted CD56 or NKG2C T cell subset, CD4+ or CD8+ T cells, or bulk PBMC T cells (not recorded which). The receptors stem from a man aged 18-70 years in good health.

This sequence joins TRBV5-1 and TRBJ1-3; TCRdb outputs TRBD1, but without DNA this stays unchecked. The CDR3 covers 16 residues. Germline V CDR1 and CDR2: SGHRS, YFSETQ. The CDR3 loop is CASSWGDSNSGNTIYF.

The CDR3 spells CASMGLIMNTEAFF. J is TRBJ1-1 and V is TRBV27. The CDR3 has 14 residues. CDR1 and CDR2 (germline): MNHEY, SMNVEV (reference sequence).

V is TRBV12-3 or TRBV12-4 and J is TRBJ2-2; the D call of TRBD1 rests on TCRdb alone, since no DNA is present to check it. CDR3 length: 12 amino acids. This CDR3 reads CASSPRTEWMFF.

The chain has TRBV15 and TRBJ1-3. The germline V gene has CDR1 LNHNV and CDR2 YYDKDF (reference sequence). The CDR3 runs to 15 residues. CDR3 residues: CATSRGYSLGNTIYF.

The chain carries TRBV7-2 and TRBJ2-5; no DNA is available, so the TRBD1 call from TCRdb remains unchecked. The germline CDR1 and CDR2 sequences are SGHTA and FQGNSA. This CDR3 has 15 residues. Here the CDR3 reads CASSLAGRRQETQYF. Together with reference TRBV7-2 and TRBJ2-5, the CDR3 gives the full variable domain: GAGVSQSPSNKVTEKGKDVELRCDPISGHTALYWYRQSLGQGLEFLIYFQGNSAPDKSGLPSDRFSAERTGGSVSTLTIQRTQQEDSAVYLCASSLAGRRQETQYFGPGTRLLVL.

V gene TRBV11-2 combines with J gene TRBJ2-7; as DNA is missing, the TRBD2 call by TCRdb cannot be tested. Germline V gene lookup returns CDR1 SGHAT and CDR2 FQNNGV. This CDR3 region has 14 residues. The CDR3 region is CASSSLRGAWEQYF. Complete variable domain (other parts from reference TRBV11-2 and TRBJ2-7): EAGVAQSPRYKIIEKRQSVAFWCNPISGHATLYWYQQILGQGPKLLIQFQNNGVVDDSQLPKDRFSAERLKGVDSTLKIQPAKLEDSAVYLCASSSLRGAWEQYFGPGTRLTVT.

The chain links TRBV9 to TRBJ1-2; TCRdb names TRBD1, which stays unverified in the absence of DNA. The CDR3 runs to 14 residues. CDR1 is SGDLS and CDR2 is YYNGEE in the germline V gene. CDR3 in amino acids: CASSVDPGINGYTF.

The rearrangement uses TRBV7-9 and TRBJ2-5; there is no DNA to check the TCRdb D call of TRBD2. The germline gives CDR1 SEHNR, CDR2 FQNEAQ (reference sequence). The CDR3 contains 14 residues. This chain's CDR3 is CASSQPRGGETQYF.

The J gene is TRBJ2-7, the V gene TRBV5-1; TCRdb indicates TRBD1, and absent DNA this call remains unverified. CDR1 and CDR2 (germline): SGHRS, YFSETQ. The CDR3 consists of 13 residues. CDR3 in amino acids: CASSLVPPGEQYF.